Following are 6 T cell receptor beta chains from one sample sequenced in a study of T cell responses to AZD1222 COVID-19 vaccine (dated by TCRdb to the early 2020s). The library was made by the immunoSEQ multiplex PCR assay. TCRdb stores this immuneACCESS table with in-frame sequences only. Part of the clones is absent; in the studies checked, under half of the shortfall reflects unresolved V genes, and no reason is known for the rest. In this sample the table shows about 150,000 clones, roughly nine tenths of which occur a single time. Jointly, the top ten make up over 1.1% of the sample. The time point label here, explained by the study, means: baseline before first vaccination. The material was peripheral blood, obtained on day 0 of AZD1222 vaccination. All receptors derive from an adult in good health.

The chain joins TRBV18 to TRBJ2-2; D gene unclear. There are 11 residues in the CDR3. V was shortened by 3 bases and J by 7 bases, with 3 bases between the two germline ends. Per the germline V gene, CDR1 is KGHSH and CDR2 is LQKENI. The CDR3 DNA is TGTGCCAGCTCACCGGGCGGGGAGCTGTTTTTT. Residues: CASSPGGELFF.

V and J are TRBV3-1 (or the pseudogene TRBV3-2) and TRBJ1-5; D remains ambiguous. CDR3 length equals 14 residues. V was trimmed by 4 bases and J by 1 base, leaving 8 bases between them. CDR1 and CDR2 from the germline V gene are LGHDT and YNNKEL (reference sequence). The CDR3 loop reads CASSPPGSNQPQHF. As DNA, the CDR3 is TGTGCCAGCAGCCCCCCGGGAAGCAATCAGCCCCAGCATTTT.

The rearrangement links TRBV5-1 to TRBJ2-7; no firm D call. CDR1 is SGHRS, CDR2 YFSETQ, per germline. The CDR3 extends over 13 amino acids. Trimming shortened V by 1 base and J by 1 base, and 6 bases separated the two germline ends. CDR3 nucleotides: TGCGCCAGCAGCTTGACACTTTCCTACGAGCAGTACTTC. Translating it yields CASSLTLSYEQYF.

The chain uses TRBV6-2 or TRBV6-3 and TRBJ2-1; 10 positions match TRBD2. Trimming at V came to 5 bases and at J to 4 bases, leaving 5 bases not matched to a gene. Germline CDR1 MNHEY, CDR2 SVGEGT. This CDR3 region has 15 residues. This CDR3 is CASSLRTSGYNEQFF. CDR3 nucleotides: TGTGCCAGCAGTCTGAGGACTAGCGGTTACAATGAGCAGTTCTTC.

V is TRBV5-6 and J is TRBJ1-2, with a weak D call TRBD1 (6 bases). V was pared by 4 bases and J by 7 bases, with 17 bases between. CDR1 SGHDT and CDR2 YYEEEE come from the germline V gene. This CDR3 has 14 residues. The CDR3 here is CASSPESRDTGYTF. CDR3 coding DNA: TGTGCCAGCAGCCCAGAGTCCCGGGACACTGGCTACACCTTC.

The rearrangement uses TRBV3-1 (or the pseudogene TRBV3-2) and TRBJ2-7, with D perhaps assigned TRBD1 or TRBD2 (5 bases each). The ends were cut back, 6 bases at V and 3 bases at J, with 12 bases in the middle. This CDR3 is 13 amino acids long. The germline CDR1 and CDR2 sequences are LGHDT and YNNKEL (reference sequence). The CDR3 loop reads CASSAGTYYEQYF. The DNA for the CDR3 is TGTGCCAGCAGTGCCGGGACGTACTACGAGCAGTACTTC.